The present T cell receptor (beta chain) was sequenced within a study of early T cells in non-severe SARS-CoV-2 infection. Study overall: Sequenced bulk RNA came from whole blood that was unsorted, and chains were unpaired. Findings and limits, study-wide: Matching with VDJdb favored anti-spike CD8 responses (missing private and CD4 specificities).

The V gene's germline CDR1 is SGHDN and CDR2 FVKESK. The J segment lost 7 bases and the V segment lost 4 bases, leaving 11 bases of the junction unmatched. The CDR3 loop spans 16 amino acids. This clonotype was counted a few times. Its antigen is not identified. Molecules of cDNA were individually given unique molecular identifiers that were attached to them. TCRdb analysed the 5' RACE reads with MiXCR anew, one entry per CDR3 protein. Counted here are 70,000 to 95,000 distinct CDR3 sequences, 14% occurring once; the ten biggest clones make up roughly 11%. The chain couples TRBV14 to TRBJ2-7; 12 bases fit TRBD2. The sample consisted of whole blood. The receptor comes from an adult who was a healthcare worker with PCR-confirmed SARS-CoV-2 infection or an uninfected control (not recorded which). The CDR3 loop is CASSPRLAGASGEQYF. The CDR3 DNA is TGTGCCAGCAGCCCTCGACTAGCGGGGGCCTCTGGAGAGCAGTACTTC.